This TCR beta chain was sequenced in a study of identical twins. Comments on this clonotype: Its antigen is still unknown.

Findings and limits, study-wide: Invariant MAIT and iNKT cells may have partly biased zero-insertion analyses.

CDR3 length equals 12 residues. Germline V CDR1 and CDR2: SQVTM, ANQGSEA. Trimming left V 3 bases short and J 5 bases short, with 11 bases between. MiXCR, applied by TCRdb to the 5' RACE reads, yields one record per CDR3 protein. The data hold over 550,000 distinct CDR3 sequences, with about 7% observed a single time. The same sample was also used in a study of yellow fever vaccine responses in identical twins.

The chain carries TRBV29-1 and TRBJ2-7, with D perhaps TRBD1 (6 bases). The sample comprised PBMCs. The sequence came from a woman under 30 in good health. The CDR3 sequence is CSVEGARNEQYF. CDR3 bases: TGCAGCGTTGAGGGGGCGAGGAACGAGCAGTACTTC.